This T cell receptor (beta chain) derives from a study of T cell repertoires in cytomegalovirus infection. Overall study: It was the public TCR beta signatures that indicated both CMV infection and matching HLA type. Overall study findings and caveats: Dominating the ex vivo response were TCR beta clonotypes that were CMV-specific and HLA-C-restricted.

From the reads, TCRdb called clonotypes with MiXCR, one entry per CDR3 protein. The sample contains hundreds of thousands of distinct CDR3 sequences, 6.5% of which appear only once. The length of the CDR3 is 13 residues. Trimming took 5 bases from V and 7 from J, leaving 14 bases between them. The germline V gene encodes CDR1 SEHNR and CDR2 FQNEAQ (reference sequence). Comments on this clonotype: Its specificity is not known.

The TCR comes from a human donor in good health (CMV status not recorded). Some clones in this sample may be carry-over from other donors' samples. This sequence joins TRBV7-9 and TRBJ1-1, with TRBD1 as a possible D gene (6 bases). The source material was PBMCs. The CDR3 nucleotides are TGTGCCAGCAGCCTACTCCGGGACATTGAAGCTTTCTTT. Amino acids: CASSLLRDIEAFF.